This TCR beta chain was retrieved from a study of blood T cell repertoires in COVID-19. Study-level background: The origin of the acute and convalescent COVID-19 samples was the United States, Italy and Spain.

Produced via immunoSEQ multiplex PCR; TCRdb's table is partial and in-frame only. The sample includes 95,000 to 150,000 clones, around 81% seen only once; the top ten take 15% to 20%. This clonotype was obtained from a man younger than 40 with COVID-19, enrolled during active disease. The sequencing input was peripheral blood.

CDR3 DNA: TGCAGTGCTAGTGTCGGGAATTGGCACACTGAAGCTTTCTTT. Protein sequence: CSASVGNWHTEAFF. The chain recombines TRBV20-1 with TRBJ1-1; D not resolved. V shed 3 bases and J shed 3 bases, with 14 bases lying between them. Germline-derived CDR1 and CDR2 are DFQATT and SNEGSKA (reference sequence). The CDR3 contains 14 residues.